This record looks at one T cell receptor (beta chain) sequence and its context. The sample comes from a study of blood T cell repertoires in COVID-19. On the study more broadly: Collection of acute and convalescent COVID-19 samples took place in the United States, Italy and Spain. From T cells, B-cell-depleted T cells, or PBMCs came the material, which was cDNA or gDNA.

Sequencing was performed with immunoSEQ multiplex PCR; in TCRdb, only in-frame clones are kept and a portion is missing. This table holds roughly 250,000 clones, around four fifths found once. Trimming removed 8 bases at V and 9 bases at J, with 16 bases between. The CDR3 runs 12 residues. CDR1 SGHVS and CDR2 FQNEAQ come from the germline V gene. The V call is TRBV7-8, the J call TRBJ1-1; D uncertain. Specimen: peripheral blood. The sequence was obtained from a woman between 65 and 79 years old with acute or convalescent COVID-19. The CDR3 sequence is CASGGFGVKAFF. The CDR3 region has the DNA TGTGCCAGCGGAGGGTTCGGGGTAAAAGCTTTCTTT.